Presented here are 28 T cell receptor beta chains from one specimen sequenced in a study of OX40 agonist ivuxolimab in advanced cancers. Produced via immunoSEQ multiplex PCR; TCRdb's table is partial and in-frame only. The sample has 74,000 or so clones, around nine tenths seen once; the top ten hold 2% to 2.5%. Here the sequenced sample was CD4+ or CD8+ T cells sorted from blood, taken in a trial of the OX40 agonist ivuxolimab. These receptors all come from an adult with an advanced solid tumor such as melanoma, head and neck, liver or kidney cancer.

J is TRBJ1-5 and V is TRBV14; 10 bases align to TRBD1. The CDR3 has 14 amino acids. Trimming cost V 3 bases and J 7 bases; bases outside gene matches: 3. Germline V gene data show CDR1 as SGHDN and CDR2 as FVKESK. The CDR3 DNA sequence: TGTGCCAGCAGCCAGGGACAGGGGAGCCAGCCCCAGCATTTT. Translation gives CASSQGQGSQPQHF. Supplemented by reference TRBV14 and TRBJ1-5, the full variable domain reads EAGVTQFPSHSVIEKGQTVTLRCDPISGHDNLYWYRRVMGKEIKFLLHFVKESKQDESGMPNNRFLAERTGGTYSTLKVQPAELEDSGVYFCASSQGQGSQPQHFGDGTRLSIL.

V usage is TRBV12-5 and J usage is TRBJ1-1; perhaps TRBD1 as D (5 bases). Per the germline V gene, CDR1 is LGHNT and CDR2 is FRNRAP. Trimming stripped 6 bases from V and 1 base from J, with 9 bases between. The CDR3 spans 13 residues. CDR3 DNA sequence: TGTGCTAGTGGGCGAGACAGGAACACTGAAGCTTTCTTT. Translated, it gives CASGRDRNTEAFF. Full variable domain (rest looked up from reference TRBV12-5 and TRBJ1-1): DARVTQTPRHKVTEMGQEVTMRCQPILGHNTVFWYRQTMMQGLELLAYFRNRAPLDDSGMPKDRFSAEMPDATLATLKIQPSEPRDSAVYFCASGRDRNTEAFFGQGTRLTVV.

The V call is TRBV29-1, the J call TRBJ1-1; D may be TRBD1 (5 bases). The CDR3 sequence is 13 residues long. CDR1 and CDR2 from the germline V gene are SQVTM and ANQGSEA. The germline V and J ends were trimmed by 2 bases and 1 base, with 8 bases remaining between them. The CDR3 bases are TGCAGCGTTGAACAGGGACGGAACACTGAAGCTTTCTTT. Translating it yields CSVEQGRNTEAFF.

This clone was found once. The chain links TRBV2 to TRBJ1-3; D is unclear. V gave up 7 bases and J gave up 0 bases, with 16 bases separating them. This CDR3 has 16 residues. Germline loops: CDR1 SNHLY, CDR2 FYNNEI. The CDR3 sequence is CASNLRDVRSGNTIYF. The CDR3 coding sequence is TGTGCCAGCAATCTCCGCGACGTTCGCTCTGGAAACACCATATATTTT.

This clone was observed once. The V call is TRBV5-1, the J call TRBJ2-7; D gene ambiguous. Looked up from germline, CDR1 is SGHRS and CDR2 is YFSETQ. Trimming took off 3 bases at V and 2 bases at J, with 9 bases between the two ends. The CDR3 contains 13 residues. CDR3 in amino acids: CASSSTEAYEQYF. CDR3 nucleotide sequence: TGCGCCAGCAGCTCCACAGAGGCCTACGAGCAGTACTTC.

This clone was seen once. CDR3 amino acids: CASSRDSNYGYTF. The CDR3 DNA reads as TGTGCCAGCAGCCGGGACAGCAACTATGGCTACACCTTC. The chain carries TRBV2 and TRBJ1-2; TRBD1 matches 7 bases. V shed 6 bases, J shed 2 bases, and the junction held 3 bases outside the gene matches. Germline V gene data show CDR1 as SNHLY and CDR2 as FYNNEI. The CDR3 loop spans 13 amino acids.

The rearrangement uses TRBV4-3 and TRBJ1-1; D call uncertain. Between the trimmed V and J ends, which lost 0 bases and 1 base, there was a span of 3 bases. Germline-derived CDR1 and CDR2 are LGHNA and YSLEER. The CDR3 is 13 residues long. The CDR3 spells CASSQERNTEAFF. The CDR3 DNA reads TGCGCCAGCAGCCAAGAAAGGAACACTGAAGCTTTCTTT.

This chain links TRBV7-2 with TRBJ1-4; D not resolved. CDR1 is SGHTA and CDR2 is FQGNSA in the germline V gene. The CDR3 is 13 amino acids. Trimming took 1 base from V and 12 from J, leaving 12 bases between them. The CDR3 here is CASSLGRQGELFF. In nucleotides, the CDR3 is TGTGCCAGCAGCTTAGGACGGCAAGGAGAACTGTTTTTT.

V gene TRBV4-1 combines with J gene TRBJ2-7; 11 nucleotides match TRBD2. This CDR3 region has 19 residues. V trimming: 3 bases; J trimming: 0 bases; junction bases outside the gene matches: 13. Germline values: CDR1 MGHRA, CDR2 YSYEKL. Here the CDR3 DNA reads TGCGCCAGCAGCCACCCGGGACTAGCGGCCCCCAGGAGCTCCTACGAGCAGTACTTC. As protein: CASSHPGLAAPRSSYEQYF.

The chain joins TRBV5-4 to TRBJ2-3; TRBD1 is a possible D gene (5 bases). V lost 4 bases, J lost 5 bases, and 11 bases lay in between. The V gene's germline CDR1 is SGHNT and CDR2 YYREEE (reference sequence). CDR3 length equals 13 residues. The CDR3 DNA sequence: TGTGCCAGCAGCATAGGCAGGGAAGATACGCAGTATTTT. Its protein product is CASSIGREDTQYF.

This sequence joins TRBV4-2 and TRBJ1-5, with D possibly being TRBD1 (5 bases). Germline V lookup: CDR1 LGHNA, CDR2 YNFKEQ. The CDR3 is 14 amino acids. Trimming took 4 bases from V and 8 from J, leaving 15 bases between them. CDR3 sequence: CASSRGAFGEPQHF. The CDR3 DNA reads TGTGCCAGCAGCCGAGGGGCTTTCGGGGAGCCCCAGCATTTT.

The chain recombines TRBV30 with TRBJ1-1, with unresolved D. The CDR3 runs 11 residues. V was pared by 4 bases and J by 7 bases, with 10 bases between. The germline V gene encodes CDR1 GTSNPN and CDR2 SVGIG (reference sequence). The CDR3 DNA sequence: TGTGCCTGGAATACTGGCGGTGAAGCTTTCTTT. It specifies CAWNTGGEAFF. The variable domain in full, with the rest retrieved from reference TRBV30 and TRBJ1-1, is SQTIHQWPATLVQPVGSPLSLECTVEGTSNPNLYWYRQAAGRGLQLLFYSVGIGQISSEVPQNLSASRPQDRQFILSSKKLLLSDSGFYLCAWNTGGEAFFGQGTRLTVV.

The V and J genes are TRBV5-1 and TRBJ2-7; possibly TRBD1 or TRBD2 for D (5 bases each). From germline, CDR1 is SGHRS and CDR2 YFSETQ. The CDR3 contains 13 residues. V dropped 2 bases and J dropped 6 bases, with 12 bases sitting between them. The CDR3 sequence: CASSFAFGGEQYF. The CDR3 DNA is TGCGCCAGCAGCTTCGCCTTTGGGGGCGAGCAGTACTTC.

J is TRBJ1-5 and V is TRBV6-1; D might be TRBD1 (5 bases). CDR3 length equals 14 residues. Germline V gene sequence: CDR1 MNHNS, CDR2 SASEGT. The V gene lost 4 bases and the J gene lost 4 bases, with 11 bases spanning the gap. The CDR3 nucleotides read TGTGCCAGCAGTGTTCGACAGAATAATCAGCCCCAGCATTTT. Its translation is CASSVRQNNQPQHF.

The chain uses TRBV5-1 and TRBJ2-7; 7 bases map to TRBD2. Germline CDR1 SGHRS, CDR2 YFSETQ. V was pared by 4 bases and J by 1 base, with 5 bases of the junction left unmatched. The CDR3 length is 14 residues. CDR3 amino acids: CASSPRDYSYEQYF. CDR3 in DNA: TGCGCCAGCAGCCCCCGGGACTATTCCTACGAGCAGTACTTC.

J is TRBJ1-2 and V is TRBV2; the D is unclear. Trimming stripped 7 bases from V and 4 bases from J, with 13 bases between. The CDR3 is 13 residues long. Per the germline V gene, CDR1 is SNHLY and CDR2 is FYNNEI. The CDR3 DNA follows: TGTGCCAGCACCTCCGGGATTAGCTATGGCTACACCTTC. Its protein product is CASTSGISYGYTF.

The chain recombines TRBV6-5 with TRBJ2-1; D possibly corresponds to TRBD2 (5 bases). Trimming removed 6 bases from V and 9 bases from J, with 18 bases in between. The CDR3 consists of 14 residues. Germline V gene lookup returns CDR1 MNHEY and CDR2 SVGAGI. The CDR3 is CASRFLATFGEQFF. Written as DNA, the CDR3 is TGTGCCAGCAGATTTCTAGCAACCTTCGGTGAGCAGTTCTTC.

The CDR3 is CASRPSTDTQYF. In nucleotides, the CDR3 is TGCGCCAGCAGGCCTAGCACAGATACGCAGTATTTT. The chain has TRBV5-1 and TRBJ2-3; D is undetermined. CDR1 is SGHRS, CDR2 YFSETQ, per germline. Between the trimmed V and J ends, which lost 5 bases and 0 bases, there was a span of 4 bases. This CDR3 contains 12 residues.

The rearrangement links TRBV4-2 to TRBJ2-1; no definite D call. This CDR3 has 17 amino acids. Germline V CDR1 and CDR2: LGHNA, YNFKEQ. Trimming removed 1 base at V and 0 bases at J, with 13 bases between. The CDR3 loop is CASSQAPLVGSYNEQFF. For the CDR3, the DNA is TGTGCCAGCAGCCAAGCCCCGCTCGTGGGCTCCTACAATGAGCAGTTCTTC.

With regard to this clone: Compared with germline, one end of the junction differs, possibly owing to a read error. V and J are TRBV18 and TRBJ2-1, with TRBD1 matching 8 bases. The germline V gene encodes CDR1 KGHSH and CDR2 LQKENI. This CDR3 contains 14 residues. The CDR3 nucleotides read TGTGCCAGCTCACCCACCGGGACAGGCGGGGTTCCTATCTTC. Translating it yields CASSPTGTGGVPIF.

The chain employs TRBV25-1 and TRBJ2-2, with D possibly TRBD2 on 6 matching bases. There are 15 residues in the CDR3. Germline V CDR1 and CDR2: MGHDK, SYGVNS. The ends were cut back, 2 bases at V and 6 bases at J, with 13 bases in the middle. The DNA of the CDR3 is TGTGCCAGCAGTGAAGTTAGCGGCGTCCCCGGGGAGCTGTTTTTT. Protein: CASSEVSGVPGELFF.

Details on this clone: An end of the junction does not agree with germline; a read error may underlie this. This chain uses TRBV6-1 with TRBJ1-1; D unresolved. The CDR3 loop spans 15 amino acids. The germline CDR1 and CDR2 sequences are MNHNS and SASEGT. CDR3 DNA: TGTGCCAGCAGTCAAGCAAGAACCGTGAGCACTGAAGCTTTCTTT. It translates to CASSQARTVSTEAFF.

The V and J genes are TRBV7-6 and TRBJ1-4, with D perhaps matching TRBD1 (5 bases). CDR1 and CDR2 (germline): SGHVS, FNYEAQ. The V end was cut by 5 bases, the J end by 5 bases, with 12 bases between. The CDR3 has 14 residues. The CDR3 DNA reads as TGTGCCAGCAGCCGAAAAGAGGGGAATGAAAAACTGTTTTTT. The encoded protein is CASSRKEGNEKLFF.

The chain links TRBV5-1 to TRBJ2-1; possible D gene TRBD2, 5 bases. Germline assignment: CDR1 SGHRS and CDR2 YFSETQ. The CDR3 is 14 amino acids. Trimming took 2 bases from V and 8 from J, leaving 14 bases between them. The CDR3 sequence is CASSFGAGGDEQFF. CDR3 nucleotide sequence: TGCGCCAGCAGCTTCGGTGCGGGTGGCGATGAGCAGTTCTTC.

Turning to this clone: The sample contains more than one DNA sequence encoding this CDR3. The chain is built from TRBV30 and TRBJ2-4; 7 nucleotides line up with TRBD2. Trimming cost V 0 bases and J 4 bases; bases outside gene matches: 12. The CDR3 runs to 17 residues. Germline V gene sequence: CDR1 GTSNPN, CDR2 SVGIG (reference sequence). The DNA for the CDR3 is TGTGCCTGGAGTGTAATCTCGGCGGGAGTGACTAAAAACATTCAGTACTTC. Amino acids: CAWSVISAGVTKNIQYF. Supplemented by reference TRBV30 and TRBJ2-4, the full variable domain reads SQTIHQWPATLVQPVGSPLSLECTVEGTSNPNLYWYRQAAGRGLQLLFYSVGIGQISSEVPQNLSASRPQDRQFILSSKKLLLSDSGFYLCAWSVISAGVTKNIQYFGAGTRLSVL.

This sequence joins TRBV28 and TRBJ1-5; possibly TRBD1 for D (6 bases). This CDR3 region has 17 residues. V was trimmed by 4 bases and J by 5 bases, leaving 21 bases between them. Germline V lookup: CDR1 MDHEN, CDR2 SYDVKM. CDR3 in amino acids: CASSSDRYRARYQPQHF. CDR3 sequence (DNA): TGTGCCAGCAGTTCCGACAGATACAGGGCGCGTTATCAGCCCCAGCATTTT.

The chain couples TRBV2 to TRBJ1-1; D remains unclear. The CDR3 runs 12 residues. V was trimmed by 8 bases and J by 6 bases, leaving 13 bases between them. Germline V gene sequence: CDR1 SNHLY, CDR2 FYNNEI. CDR3: CASHSPPAEAFF. CDR3 DNA: TGTGCCAGCCACTCACCTCCGGCTGAAGCTTTCTTT.

The CDR3 DNA reads as TGCGCCAGCAGTCAATCGGGACAGGATGAAAAACTGTTTTTT. It encodes CASSQSGQDEKLFF. This chain links TRBV23-1 with TRBJ1-4, with TRBD1 matching 8 bases. TRBV23-1 counts as an open reading frame of uncertain function. The CDR3 has 14 amino acids. V lost 0 bases, J lost 6 bases, and 0 bases stayed unmatched.